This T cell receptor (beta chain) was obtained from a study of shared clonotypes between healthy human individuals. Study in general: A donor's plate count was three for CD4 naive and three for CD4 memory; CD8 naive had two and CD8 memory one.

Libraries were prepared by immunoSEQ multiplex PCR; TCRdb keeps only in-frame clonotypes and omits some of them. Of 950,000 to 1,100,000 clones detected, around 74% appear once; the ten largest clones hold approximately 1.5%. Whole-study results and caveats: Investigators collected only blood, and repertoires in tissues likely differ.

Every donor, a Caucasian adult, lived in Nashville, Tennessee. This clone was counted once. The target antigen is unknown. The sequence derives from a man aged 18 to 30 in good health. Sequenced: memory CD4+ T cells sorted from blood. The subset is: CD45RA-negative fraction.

In nucleotides, the CDR3 is TGTGCCAGCAGCGGTAGGGGCGGGAGAATGAATGAGCAGTTCTTC. Amino acid sequence: CASSGRGGRMNEQFF. V usage is TRBV7-9 and J usage is TRBJ2-1, with TRBD2 identical over 7 bases. Germline-derived CDR1 and CDR2 are SEHNR and FQNEAQ (reference sequence). This CDR3 has 15 amino acids. V trimming: 5 bases; J trimming: 7 bases; junction bases outside the gene matches: 11.